This T cell receptor (beta chain) was recovered during a study of PD-1 blockade in classical Hodgkin lymphoma. Points from the study as a whole: Nivolumab starters within 1 year of ASCT were excluded. Repertoire difference causes, possibly disease activity or prior therapy, remain undefined. Newly diagnosed patients had baseline TCR diversity that was reportedly lower than that of healthy donors.

The CDR3 loop spans 13 amino acids. Germline CDR1 SQVTM, CDR2 ANQGSEA. V was trimmed by 7 bases and J by 1 base, leaving 13 bases between them. This clone has just a few counts. What it binds is not known. In every patient, relapse followed autologous stem cell transplantation, while exposure to brentuximab vedotin differed. Only in-frame clones appear in the TCRdb table, and some are missing; sequencing was by immunoSEQ multiplex PCR. The table shows some 25,000 clones, with around 73% occurring only once. V usage is TRBV29-1 and J usage is TRBJ1-1; no definite D call. The source was peripheral blood mononuclear cells (PBMCs), collected before the second cycle of nivolumab. The TCR comes from a human donor with classical Hodgkin lymphoma. The CDR3 DNA follows: TGCAGCGCAGACCTCACAGCGAACACTGAAGCTTTCTTT. Translating it yields CSADLTANTEAFF. Looking up the rest from reference TRBV29-1 and TRBJ1-1 gives the full variable domain: SAVISQKPSRDICQRGTSLTIQCQVDSQVTMMFWYRQQPGQSLTLIATANQGSEATYESGFVIDKFPISRPNLTFSTLTVSNMSPEDSSIYLCSADLTANTEAFFGQGTRLTVV.